The 16 T cell receptor beta chains below come from one sample, sequenced in a study of OX40 agonist ivuxolimab in advanced cancers. Using immunoSEQ multiplex PCR, the repertoire was profiled, and TCRdb retains in-frame clones only, with some absent. The sample has about 20,000 clones, 75% to 85% seen once; the top ten hold about 15%. The sample in question was CD4+ or CD8+ T cells sorted from blood, obtained in a trial of the OX40 agonist ivuxolimab. These receptors were collected from an adult with an advanced solid tumor such as melanoma, head and neck, liver or kidney cancer.

In its sample, this clone was seen a few times. This chain uses TRBV6-5 with TRBJ2-1; 12 bases match TRBD1. V was clipped by 7 bases and J by 8 bases; unmatched bases: 9. The germline V gene has CDR1 MNHEY and CDR2 SVGAGI. CDR3 length: 15 residues. CDR3 coding DNA: TGTGCCAGCACCAGGGCGGGACAGGGGGCAGATGAGCAGTTCTTC. Translation gives CASTRAGQGADEQFF.

By proportion, this clone is medium-sized (0.01 to 0.1%). The J gene is TRBJ1-5, the V gene TRBV7-2; D is undetermined. The germline V and J ends were trimmed by 1 base and 7 bases, with 17 bases remaining between them. The CDR3 loop spans 16 amino acids. Germline V gene sequence: CDR1 SGHTA, CDR2 FQGNSA. CDR3 in DNA: TGTGCCAGCAGCTTAGTTCCAGGTAGAGGAGAGCAGCCCCAGCATTTT. Its translation is CASSLVPGRGEQPQHF.

The J gene is TRBJ1-1, the V gene TRBV10-1; D is unclear. The CDR3 totals 13 residues. V was cut by 3 bases and J by 0 bases, with 5 bases left in between. Germline assignment: CDR1 WNHNN and CDR2 SYGVQD (reference sequence). The CDR3 reads CASSDMMNTEAFF. DNA of the CDR3: TGCGCCAGCAGTGATATGATGAACACTGAAGCTTTCTTT.

This rearrangement joins TRBV7-9 to TRBJ2-7; 7 nucleotides align to TRBD2. This CDR3 region has 16 residues. After removal of 5 bases from V and 4 bases from J, the junction contained 14 bases not matched to a gene. Germline CDR1 reads SEHNR; CDR2 reads FQNEAQ (reference sequence). CDR3 coding DNA: TGTGCCAGCAGCCAAAAGTTCAGCGGGGAGGGTTACGAGCAGTACTTC. It translates to CASSQKFSGEGYEQYF.

The chain employs TRBV6-1 and TRBJ1-6; D gene unclear. The CDR3 contains 11 residues. Trimming took off 6 bases at V and 7 bases at J, with 4 bases between the two ends. CDR1 and CDR2 (germline): MNHNS, SASEGT. Here the CDR3 reads CASSENSPLHF. CDR3 DNA sequence: TGTGCCAGCAGCGAGAATTCACCCCTCCACTTT.

The chain employs TRBV28 and TRBJ1-5; D is undetermined. V lost 2 bases and J 6 bases, leaving 5 bases between the germline ends. The CDR3 runs 12 residues. Germline V gene sequence: CDR1 MDHEN, CDR2 SYDVKM. CDR3 nucleotides: TGTGCCAGCAGTTTACCCCGTCAGCCCCAGCATTTT. Its protein product is CASSLPRQPQHF.

This clone was recorded a few times. J is TRBJ2-1 and V is TRBV7-8; D possibly corresponds to TRBD2 (5 bases). The CDR3 has 16 amino acids. The ends were cut back, 4 bases at V and 1 base at J, with 14 bases in the middle. The germline CDR1 and CDR2 sequences are SGHVS and FQNEAQ. The CDR3 here is CASSSGNFGSYNEQFF. The CDR3 coding sequence is TGTGCCAGCAGCTCGGGAAATTTCGGGTCCTACAATGAGCAGTTCTTC.

V is TRBV5-1 and J is TRBJ1-5, with TRBD1 matching over 7 bases. CDR3 length: 15 amino acids. In germline, CDR1 is SGHRS, CDR2 YFSETQ. The V segment lost 4 bases and the J segment 5 bases; nucleotides outside the gene matches: 9. The CDR3 is CASSPEGQPYQPQHF. CDR3 DNA sequence: TGCGCCAGCAGCCCCGAGGGACAGCCCTATCAGCCCCAGCATTTT.

V gene TRBV9 combines with J gene TRBJ2-2; 8 positions match TRBD1. Germline V gives CDR1 SGDLS, CDR2 YYNGEE. This CDR3 region has 15 residues. The V segment lost 4 bases and the J segment 6 bases; nucleotides outside the gene matches: 8. The CDR3 region has the DNA TGTGCCAGCAGCCCCCGGGACAGGAGGGCCGGGGAGCTGTTTTTT. It yields the protein CASSPRDRRAGELFF.

The rearrangement uses TRBV18 and TRBJ2-3; D uncertain. The V and J ends lost 3 bases and 2 bases respectively, with 9 bases between them. This CDR3 comprises 14 residues. The germline CDR1 and CDR2 sequences are KGHSH and LQKENI. CDR3 amino acids: CASSPRQATDTQYF. In nucleotides, the CDR3 is TGTGCCAGCTCACCGCGGCAGGCCACAGATACGCAGTATTTT.

The DNA for the CDR3 is TGTGCCAGCAGCTGGGGTTCGGGGCCCGAGCAGTACTTC. Translating it yields CASSWGSGPEQYF. The chain couples TRBV5-4 to TRBJ2-7, with D perhaps being TRBD1 or TRBD2 (5 bases each). This CDR3 spans 13 amino acids. Looked up from germline, CDR1 is SGHNT and CDR2 is YYREEE (reference sequence). V lost 3 bases to trimming and J lost 6 bases, with 13 bases between them.

V is TRBV29-1 and J is TRBJ2-2; the D is unclear. Trimming cost V 0 bases and J 1 base, with 3 bases left between them. Germline V gene lookup returns CDR1 SQVTM and CDR2 ANQGSEA. The length of the CDR3 is 13 residues. CDR3 nucleotide sequence: TGCAGCGTTGAAGAAATGAACACCGGGGAGCTGTTTTTT. It specifies CSVEEMNTGELFF.

In its sample, this clone ranks as medium-sized. Different DNA sequences within this sample yield the same CDR3. The J gene is TRBJ2-1, the V gene TRBV27; D is uncertain. Between the trimmed V and J ends, which lost 5 bases and 6 bases, there was a span of 23 bases. This CDR3 region has 17 residues. Germline CDR1 is MNHEY and CDR2 is SMNVEV (reference sequence). The CDR3 nucleotides are TGTGCCAGCAGTCCAGCCCCTACTGCAGGAGAAATCAATGAGCAGTTCTTC. Translated, it gives CASSPAPTAGEINEQFF.

V is TRBV2 and J is TRBJ2-5; weak D call: TRBD2 (6 bases). The CDR3 runs to 13 residues. The germline V gene encodes CDR1 SNHLY and CDR2 FYNNEI. Trimming stripped 7 bases from V and 5 bases from J, with 14 bases between. The CDR3: CASNVRGLETQYF. The DNA of the CDR3 is TGTGCCAGCAACGTTCGGGGGTTGGAGACCCAGTACTTC.

The chain couples TRBV10-3 to TRBJ2-7, with 7 bases lining up with TRBD1. V lost 0 bases and J lost 1; bases outside the gene matches: 0. The CDR3 sequence is 14 residues long. The germline CDR1 and CDR2 sequences are ENHRY and SYGVKD. The CDR3 DNA is TGTGCCATCAGTGAGTCGGACAGGTCCTACGAGCAGTACTTC. Its translation is CAISESDRSYEQYF.

This clone was recorded a few times. The chain uses TRBV6-5 and TRBJ1-6; tentatively, D is TRBD1 (5 bases). The germline V gene has CDR1 MNHEY and CDR2 SVGAGI. The V gene lost 8 bases and the J gene lost 6 bases, with 8 bases spanning the gap. The CDR3 loop spans 12 amino acids. The CDR3 spells CASGGSNSPLHF. The CDR3 DNA reads as TGTGCCAGCGGGGGGTCTAATTCACCCCTCCACTTT.